The 24 T cell receptor beta chains below all came from one sample that was sequenced in a study of T cells in Graves' hyperthyroidism and ophthalmopathy. The source material, RNA transcripts, was used to amplify TCR beta CDR3 regions. HTBI primers were used for first-round RT-PCR of the TCR CDR3. MiXCR was run by TCRdb on the multiplex PCR reads, yielding one entry per CDR3 protein. The table lists more than 300,000 distinct CDR3 sequences, roughly 14% of them singletons. The source material was blood. These receptors originate from a woman aged 30 to 39 with Graves' hyperthyroidism.

This clonotype has only one observation. The V gene is TRBV11-1, the J gene TRBJ2-7, with 9 positions matching TRBD1. CDR1 SGHAT and CDR2 FQDESV come from the germline V gene (reference sequence). This CDR3 has 14 residues. Germline trimming cut 4 bases from V and 3 bases from J; bases unmatched to any gene: 4. The CDR3 sequence is CASSYQGQGYEQYF. In DNA, the CDR3 is TGTGCCAGCAGCTACCAGGGACAGGGCTACGAGCAGTACTTC.

This clonotype showed up many times. V usage is TRBV28 and J usage is TRBJ2-7; 8 bases are shared with TRBD1. V lost 6 bases, J lost 4 bases, and 14 bases stayed unmatched. The CDR3 extends over 16 amino acids. Germline CDR1 is MDHEN and CDR2 is SYDVKM. The CDR3 loop reads CASRPRTGLPRYEQYF. CDR3 nucleotides: TGTGCCAGCAGGCCCCGGACAGGGCTTCCCAGGTACGAGCAGTACTTC.

V usage is TRBV20-1 and J usage is TRBJ2-3; a weak D match, TRBD2 (5 bases). The CDR3 totals 16 residues. V was trimmed by 6 bases and J by 2 bases, leaving 21 bases between them. Germline CDR1 and CDR2: DFQATT and SNEGSKA (reference sequence). The CDR3 sequence: CSAPEGSASNTDTQYF. The CDR3 coding sequence is TGCAGTGCCCCCGAAGGTTCGGCTAGCAACACAGATACGCAGTATTTT.

This chain joins TRBV4-2 and TRBJ1-1, with 7 bases matching TRBD1. Germline CDR1 is LGHNA and CDR2 is YNFKEQ. V shed 4 bases, J shed 3 bases, and the junction held 11 bases outside the gene matches. This CDR3 comprises 16 residues. CDR3 sequence (DNA): TGTGCCAGCAGCCGACAGGAAGACAGGGTGGACACTGAAGCTTTCTTT. It codes for CASSRQEDRVDTEAFF.

This clonotype was detected many times. V gene TRBV5-1 combines with J gene TRBJ2-1; no clear D. The CDR3 runs 14 residues. Germline CDR1 and CDR2: SGHRS and YFSETQ. Trimming removed 1 base from V and 2 bases from J, with 7 bases in between. The CDR3 DNA follows: TGCGCCAGCAGCTTGCCCTCCCCCTACAATGAGCAGTTCTTC. It codes for CASSLPSPYNEQFF. Full variable domain (missing parts from reference TRBV5-1 and TRBJ2-1): KAGVTQTPRYLIKTRGQQVTLSCSPISGHRSVSWYQQTPGQGLQFLFEYFSETQRNKGNFPGRFSGRQFSNSRSEMNVSTLELGDSALYLCASSLPSPYNEQFFGPGTRLTVL.

This chain joins TRBV10-3 and TRBJ1-6, with D possibly being TRBD1 (5 bases). Germline assignment: CDR1 ENHRY and CDR2 SYGVKD. Trimming pared 3 bases from V and 7 bases from J, leaving 13 bases between. The CDR3 consists of 15 residues. The CDR3 nucleotides are TGTGCCATCAGTGACCAAGGGGTTTTGAATTCACCCCTCCACTTT. It specifies CAISDQGVLNSPLHF.

The rearrangement links TRBV6-2 or TRBV6-3 to TRBJ2-7, with D possibly being TRBD1 or TRBD2 (6 bases each). The CDR3 sequence is 14 residues long. CDR1 is MNHEY and CDR2 is SVGEGT in the germline V gene. Trimming removed 6 bases at V and 5 bases at J, with 17 bases between. The CDR3 region is CASSATGALNEQYF. The CDR3 nucleotides are TGTGCCAGCAGCGCTACGGGGGCGTTGAACGAGCAGTACTTC.

This clonotype was detected many times. The gene calls are TRBV28 and TRBJ2-2, with 12 bases identical to TRBD1. The CDR3 is 20 residues long. J was trimmed by 6 bases and V by 5 bases; bases with no gene match: 19. The germline gives CDR1 MDHEN, CDR2 SYDVKM. The CDR3 DNA is TGTGCCAGCAGTGCGCCCGGGACAGGGGGCCCCCGTTTCAGGTCCGGGGAGCTGTTTTTT. It encodes CASSAPGTGGPRFRSGELFF.

This clonotype was recorded at least ten times. The rearrangement joins TRBV28 to TRBJ2-7; 8 nucleotides align to TRBD1. Germline V lookup: CDR1 MDHEN, CDR2 SYDVKM. Unmatched junction bases numbered 5, after V lost 4 bases and J lost 6 bases. The CDR3 is made up of 13 amino acids. In nucleotides, the CDR3 is TGTGCCAGCAGTTGGGACAGGCGCTCCGAGCAGTACTTC. This sequence encodes CASSWDRRSEQYF.

The J gene is TRBJ2-3, the V gene TRBV11-2; 7 positions match TRBD1. Looked up from germline, CDR1 is SGHAT and CDR2 is FQNNGV. The CDR3 spans 15 residues. Germline trimming cut 7 bases from V and 4 bases from J; bases unmatched to any gene: 11. DNA for the CDR3: TGTGCCAGCACGAACCGACAGGGTAGTCCAGATACGCAGTATTTT. Translated: CASTNRQGSPDTQYF.

This clonotype was seen a handful of times. The chain employs TRBV3-1 and TRBJ2-1; no firm D call. V was cut by 0 bases and J by 7 bases, with 7 bases left in between. CDR1 and CDR2 from the germline V gene are LGHDT and YNNKEL (reference sequence). The CDR3 contains 13 residues. Here the CDR3 DNA reads TGTGCCAGCAGCCAAGAGGTGTTTAATGAGCAGTTCTTC. Translation gives CASSQEVFNEQFF.

This clonotype was seen repeatedly, ten times or more. This chain links TRBV6-1 with TRBJ2-2, with 8 bases identical to TRBD1. The CDR3 runs to 15 residues. V trimming: 4 bases; J trimming: 5 bases; junction bases outside the gene matches: 6. CDR1 MNHNS and CDR2 SASEGT come from the germline V gene. The CDR3 region is CASSAGQGGTGELFF. The CDR3 DNA sequence: TGTGCCAGCAGTGCAGGACAGGGTGGAACCGGGGAGCTGTTTTTT.

This clonotype was detected ten times or more. This chain connects TRBV6-5 to TRBJ2-7, with D possibly TRBD2 on 6 matching bases. The V gene lost 0 bases and the J gene lost 2 bases, with 11 bases spanning the gap. The CDR3 is 15 amino acids. Germline V gives CDR1 MNHEY, CDR2 SVGAGI. CDR3 sequence (DNA): TGTGCCAGCAGTTACTCCGGGACTTCGACCTACGAGCAGTACTTC. Translating gives CASSYSGTSTYEQYF.

The chain joins TRBV3-1 to TRBJ2-7, with a tentative D call TRBD1 (6 bases). Trimming removed 2 bases from V and 4 bases from J, with 12 bases in between. The CDR3 is 14 residues long. In germline, CDR1 is LGHDT, CDR2 YNNKEL (reference sequence). CDR3 sequence reads: CASSQPPDSYEQYF. Here the CDR3 DNA reads TGTGCCAGCAGCCAACCCCCGGACAGTTACGAGCAGTACTTC.

The table lists this clonotype with many counts. The V gene is TRBV12-3 or TRBV12-4, the J gene TRBJ2-7; D gene uncertain. V was pared by 6 bases and J by 8 bases, with 20 bases between. This CDR3 is 14 amino acids long. This CDR3 reads CASSPGSDPLQQYF. CDR3 nucleotide sequence: TGTGCCAGCAGCCCAGGCAGCGACCCTCTCCAGCAGTACTTC.

This clonotype was found a few times. CDR3: CASSFMVTEAFF. The CDR3 nucleotides read TGTGCCAGCAGCTTCATGGTCACTGAAGCTTTCTTT. This chain uses TRBV7-2 with TRBJ1-1; no clear D gene. CDR1 is SGHTA and CDR2 is FQGNSA in the germline V gene. The CDR3 consists of 12 residues. Trimming shortened V by 3 bases and J by 4 bases, and 6 bases separated the two germline ends.

This clonotype was seen a few times. The chain employs TRBV20-1 and TRBJ2-1, with 10 nucleotides matching TRBD2. V trimming: 5 bases; J trimming: 2 bases; junction bases outside the gene matches: 6. CDR1 and CDR2 from the germline V gene are DFQATT and SNEGSKA (reference sequence). The CDR3 has 15 residues. In nucleotides, the CDR3 is TGCAGTGCTCGTCCCGGGACTAGCGCCTACAATGAGCAGTTCTTC. It is translated as CSARPGTSAYNEQFF.

This chain links TRBV29-1 with TRBJ2-5, with D uncertain. V lost 3 bases and J lost 2, with 7 bases in between. The CDR3 extends over 12 amino acids. From germline, CDR1 is SQVTM and CDR2 ANQGSEA. This chain's CDR3 is CSVDYQQETQYF. CDR3 in DNA: TGCAGCGTTGATTACCAGCAAGAGACCCAGTACTTC.

This clonotype was counted a few times. The chain couples TRBV6-1 to TRBJ1-5; TRBD1 aligns across 7 bases. V lost 6 bases to trimming and J lost 6 bases; unmatched junction nucleotides: 17. The CDR3 is 17 residues long. Germline CDR1 reads MNHNS; CDR2 reads SASEGT. CDR3 DNA: TGTGCCAGCAGGGCCTACGACAGGGAGTTATTGGGTCAGCCCCAGCATTTT. Its protein is CASRAYDRELLGQPQHF.

The chain carries TRBV6-2 or TRBV6-3 and TRBJ2-7, with a weak D call TRBD2 (6 bases). V was clipped by 6 bases and J by 5 bases, with 17 bases between them. The germline V gene has CDR1 MNHEY and CDR2 SVGEGT. CDR3 length: 14 residues. CDR3 nucleotide sequence: TGTGCCAGCAGCTACGGGACTTACTGGGACGAGCAGTACTTC. This gives the protein CASSYGTYWDEQYF.

In its sample, this clonotype was seen a few times. The chain uses TRBV7-9 and TRBJ1-6; no definite D call. Germline lookup yields CDR1 SEHNR and CDR2 FQNEAQ (reference sequence). The CDR3 length is 14 residues. V dropped 5 bases and J dropped 8 bases, with 13 bases sitting between them. The CDR3: CASSPIVADSPLHF. As DNA, the CDR3 is TGTGCCAGCAGCCCCATTGTCGCTGATTCACCCCTCCACTTT.

In its sample, this clonotype was seen many times. V gene TRBV29-1 combines with J gene TRBJ2-5; D gene ambiguous. Trimming pared 3 bases from V and 7 bases from J, leaving 9 bases between. CDR1 is SQVTM, CDR2 ANQGSEA, per germline. The CDR3 extends over 11 amino acids. The CDR3 nucleotides read TGCAGCGTTGACAACCGAGCGACCCAGTACTTC. The encoded protein is CSVDNRATQYF.

CDR3: CANRGPSTVFGANVLTF. The CDR3 nucleotides are TGTGCCAACCGGGGCCCATCCACCGTCTTTGGGGCCAACGTCCTGACTTTC. This rearrangement joins TRBV2 to TRBJ2-6; D is perhaps TRBD1 or TRBD2 (5 bases each). Germline V gene lookup returns CDR1 SNHLY and CDR2 FYNNEI. With 10 bases removed from V and 3 bases from J, the gap between germline ends came to 22 bases. The CDR3 consists of 17 residues.

This clonotype was found many times. This rearrangement joins TRBV27 to TRBJ2-2, with a weak D call TRBD1 (5 bases). V lost 5 bases and J 7 bases, leaving 17 bases between the germline ends. The CDR3 spans 15 residues. Germline V CDR1 and CDR2: MNHEY, SMNVEV (reference sequence). CDR3 coding DNA: TGTGCCAGCAGTAGACAGCTCACATGGAGCGGGGAGCTGTTTTTT. Its protein is CASSRQLTWSGELFF.